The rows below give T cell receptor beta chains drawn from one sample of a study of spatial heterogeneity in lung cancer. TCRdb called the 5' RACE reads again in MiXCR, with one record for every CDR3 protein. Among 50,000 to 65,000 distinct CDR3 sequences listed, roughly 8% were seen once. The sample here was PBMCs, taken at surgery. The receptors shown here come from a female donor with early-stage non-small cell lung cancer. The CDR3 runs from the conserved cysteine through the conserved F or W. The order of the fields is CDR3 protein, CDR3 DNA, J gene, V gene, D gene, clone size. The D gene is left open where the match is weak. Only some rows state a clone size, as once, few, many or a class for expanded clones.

CASSPGRTHNSPLHF TGTGCCAGCAGCCCCGGGCGGACCCATAATTCACCCCTCCACTTT TRBJ1-6 TRBV9 - -
CASGTEGTANSPLHF TGTGCCAGCGGGACCGAGGGGACAGCCAATTCACCCCTCCACTTT TRBJ1-6 TRBV2 TRBD1 many
CASSEASLTEAFF TGTGCCAGCAGTGAGGCTAGTCTCACTGAAGCTTTCTTT TRBJ1-1 TRBV6-1 - -
CAISGGTEAFF TGTGCCATCTCTGGGGGCACTGAAGCTTTCTTT TRBJ1-1 TRBV10-3 - -
CASSLGSIGLGNTGELFF TGTGCCAGCAGCTTAGGATCTATTGGGCTGGGAAACACCGGGGAGCTGTTTTTT TRBJ2-2 TRBV11-1 - few
CASRTGGAYQETQYF TGTGCCAGCAGAACCGGGGGGGCCTACCAAGAGACCCAGTACTTC TRBJ2-5 TRBV7-2 TRBD2 few
CASSTGQGISPLHF TGCGCCAGCAGCACGGGACAGGGGATTTCACCCCTCCACTTT TRBJ1-6 TRBV5-1 TRBD1 many
CASSFPSGGTDTQYF TGTGCCAGCAGCTTCCCTTCGGGAGGCACAGATACGCAGTATTTT TRBJ2-3 TRBV7-3 - medium-sized
CSATDRGGLGQPQHF TGCAGTGCTACGGACAGGGGCGGCCTCGGTCAGCCCCAGCATTTT TRBJ1-5 TRBV20-1 TRBD1 -
CASSAMRQGLNTEAFF TGTGCCAGCAGCGCTATGCGACAGGGACTGAACACTGAAGCTTTCTTT TRBJ1-1 TRBV5-5 TRBD1 few
CSAWSGTEGPHRSGNTIYF TGCAGTGCTTGGTCGGGGACAGAAGGTCCTCATAGGAGTGGAAACACCATATATTTT TRBJ1-3 TRBV20-1 TRBD1 few
CASSPRTGDSSPLHF TGTGCCAGCAGTCCACGGACAGGGGATAGTTCACCCCTCCACTTT TRBJ1-6 TRBV12-3/TRBV12-4 TRBD1 many
CASSTRGSGGDNEQFF TGCGCCAGCAGCACCCGAGGGTCGGGGGGAGACAATGAGCAGTTCTTC TRBJ2-1 TRBV5-1 TRBD2 few
CSASTAYSNQPQHF TGCAGTGCCTCGACAGCGTATAGCAATCAGCCCCAGCATTTT TRBJ1-5 TRBV20-1 - -
CSAILSPTDTQYF TGCAGTGCTATCCTTTCCCCCACAGATACGCAGTATTTT TRBJ2-3 TRBV20-1 - -
CASTTGGPYNEQFF TGTGCCAGCACCACGGGGGGGCCGTACAATGAGCAGTTCTTC TRBJ2-1 TRBV2 TRBD2 few
CASHPNRDFPKNIQYF TGTGCCAGCCACCCCAACAGGGACTTTCCCAAAAACATTCAGTACTTC TRBJ2-4 TRBV28 - few
CASSSERLTGVSGNTIYF TGTGCCAGCAGCTCTGAGAGGCTTACAGGGGTCTCTGGAAACACCATATATTTT TRBJ1-3 TRBV7-9 TRBD1 -
CASSLTVSGNTIYF TGTGCCAGCAGCTTAACTGTCTCTGGAAACACCATATATTTT TRBJ1-3 TRBV7-9 - -
CASTTVGLAPYNEQFF TGTGCCAGCACTACGGTCGGCTTAGCCCCTTACAATGAGCAGTTCTTC TRBJ2-1 TRBV6-4 - few
CASSQPGHKSPLHF TGTGCCAGCAGCCAACCAGGACACAAGTCACCCCTCCACTTT TRBJ1-6 TRBV7-2 - -
CASSQTGMNTEAFF TGTGCCAGCAGCCAGACAGGAATGAACACTGAAGCTTTCTTT TRBJ1-1 TRBV3-1 - -
CASSLGANNEQFF TGCGCCAGCAGCTTGGGAGCTAACAATGAGCAGTTCTTC TRBJ2-1 TRBV5-1 - many
CASSLGQGAFGYTF TGTGCCAGCAGCTTGGGACAGGGCGCCTTTGGCTACACCTTC TRBJ1-2 TRBV5-5 TRBD1 few
CASSLPTGGTEAFF TGTGCCAGCAGCTTACCCACAGGGGGCACTGAAGCTTTCTTT TRBJ1-1 TRBV13 TRBD1 few
CASSGQGAGETQYF TGTGCCAGCAGTGGACAGGGGGCAGGAGAGACCCAGTACTTC TRBJ2-5 TRBV2 TRBD1 -
CASSFAIVETQYF TGTGCCAGCAGCTTTGCTATTGTGGAGACCCAGTACTTC TRBJ2-5 TRBV5-5 - -
CASSSSGADTQYF TGTGCCAGCAGTTCTAGCGGGGCCGATACGCAGTATTTT TRBJ2-3 TRBV12-3/TRBV12-4 TRBD2 many
CASRPQGAGEKLFF TGCGCCAGCAGGCCCCAGGGGGCAGGGGAAAAACTGTTTTTT TRBJ1-4 TRBV5-1 TRBD1 few
CASSYGQGGTEAFF TGTGCCAGCAGCTATGGCCAGGGGGGAACTGAAGCTTTCTTT TRBJ1-1 TRBV13 TRBD1 -
CSASSGRPTYEQYF TGCAGTGCTAGTTCCGGGAGACCAACCTACGAGCAGTACTTC TRBJ2-7 TRBV20-1 - once
CSVRGQGGTDTQYF TGCAGCGTCCGAGGACAGGGGGGCACAGATACGCAGTATTTT TRBJ2-3 TRBV29-1 TRBD1 -
CSVELQVSYNEQFF TGCAGCGTTGAATTACAGGTTTCCTACAATGAGCAGTTCTTC TRBJ2-1 TRBV29-1 - many
CASSAGHLNYGYTF TGTGCCAGCAGCGCCGGACACCTTAACTATGGCTACACCTTC TRBJ1-2 TRBV5-8 - -
CASSGAAGYETQYF TGTGCCAGCAGTGGCGCGGCGGGTTACGAGACCCAGTACTTC TRBJ2-5 TRBV9 - -
CASSLGVSVYEQYF TGTGCCAGCAGCTTAGGCGTCAGCGTTTACGAGCAGTACTTC TRBJ2-7 TRBV11-2 - -
CASKSSGSHETQYF TGCGCCAGCAAGAGTAGCGGGAGCCATGAGACCCAGTACTTC TRBJ2-5 TRBV5-1 TRBD2 -
CASSSPGGHEAFF TGTGCCAGCAGTTCGCCGGGGGGACATGAAGCTTTCTTT TRBJ1-1 TRBV27 - -
CASSGTGVDTGELFF TGTGCCAGCAGCGGGACAGGGGTTGACACCGGGGAGCTGTTTTTT TRBJ2-2 TRBV14 TRBD1 -
CASSLPFQETQYF TGTGCCAGCAGCTTACCCTTCCAAGAGACCCAGTACTTC TRBJ2-5 TRBV7-2 - few
CASSSPTASTDTQYF TGTGCCAGCAGCTCACCGACAGCTAGCACAGATACGCAGTATTTT TRBJ2-3 TRBV7-3 - few
CASSFVGGPTDTQYF TGTGCCAGCAGCTTTGTTGGGGGCCCTACAGATACGCAGTATTTT TRBJ2-3 TRBV7-3 - -